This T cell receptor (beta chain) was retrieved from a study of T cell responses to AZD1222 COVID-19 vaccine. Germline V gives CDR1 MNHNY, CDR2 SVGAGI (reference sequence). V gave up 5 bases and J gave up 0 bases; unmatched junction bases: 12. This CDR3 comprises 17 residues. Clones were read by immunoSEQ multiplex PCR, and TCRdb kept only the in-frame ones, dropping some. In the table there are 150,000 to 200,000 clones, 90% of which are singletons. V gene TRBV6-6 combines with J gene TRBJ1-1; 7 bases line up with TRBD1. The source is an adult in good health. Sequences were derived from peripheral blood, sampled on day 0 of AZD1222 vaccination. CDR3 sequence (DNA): TGTGCCAGCAGTCCACTCGACCAGGGGGATATGAACACTGAAGCTTTCTTT. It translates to CASSPLDQGDMNTEAFF.